This TCR beta chain was identified in a study of OX40 agonist ivuxolimab in advanced cancers. Study overall: Every patient in dose escalation had hepatocellular carcinoma, melanoma, renal cell or head and neck cancer. Partial responses were seen in three patients, one with hepatocellular carcinoma and two with cutaneous melanoma. Study-level results: The investigators did not determine what antigen specificity the expanded peripheral T cells had.

The CDR3 spans 15 residues. The germline V gene has CDR1 SGHTA and CDR2 FQGTGA. V shed 3 bases and J 5 bases; nucleotides not matched to a gene: 9. A remark on this clone: Antigen unknown.

TCRdb's copy holds only in-frame clones and misses some; the assay was immunoSEQ multiplex PCR. The sample holds some 44,000 clones, approximately 83% seen once. This material consisted of CD4+ or CD8+ T cells sorted from blood, taken in a trial of the OX40 agonist ivuxolimab. The V and J genes are TRBV7-3 and TRBJ2-5, with 7 bases aligning to TRBD1. This clonotype originated in an adult with an advanced solid tumor such as melanoma, head and neck, liver or kidney cancer. Here the CDR3 reads CASSLVGGRGETQYF. Here the CDR3 DNA reads TGTGCCAGCAGCTTGGTAGGGGGCCGAGGGGAGACCCAGTACTTC.